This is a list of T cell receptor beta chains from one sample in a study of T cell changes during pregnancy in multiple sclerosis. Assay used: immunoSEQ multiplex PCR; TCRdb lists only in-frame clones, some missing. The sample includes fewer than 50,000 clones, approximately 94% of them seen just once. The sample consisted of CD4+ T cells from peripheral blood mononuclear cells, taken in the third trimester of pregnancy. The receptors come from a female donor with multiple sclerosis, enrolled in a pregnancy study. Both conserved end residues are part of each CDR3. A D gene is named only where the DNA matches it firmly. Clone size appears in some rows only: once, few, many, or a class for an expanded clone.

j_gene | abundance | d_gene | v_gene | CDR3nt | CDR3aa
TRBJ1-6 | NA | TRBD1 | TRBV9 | TGTGCCAGCAGCACCTCCGGGACAGGGAGTGATTCACCCCTCCACTTT | CASSTSGTGSDSPLHF
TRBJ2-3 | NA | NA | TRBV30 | TGTGCCTGGAATTCTCTAGTTACAGATACGCAGTATTTT | CAWNSLVTDTQYF
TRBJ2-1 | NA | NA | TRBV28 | TGTGCCAGCAGTCTCATCCGGGAGTCGAATGAGCAGTTCTTC | CASSLIRESNEQFF
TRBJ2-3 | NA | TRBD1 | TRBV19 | TGTGCCAGTAGTATAGCCGGGACAGGGGTCCTCACAGATACGCAGTATTTT | CASSIAGTGVLTDTQYF
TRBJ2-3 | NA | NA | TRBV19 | TGTGCCAGTAGTAGGGGAGCTTCTAGCACAGATACGCAGTATTTT | CASSRGASSTDTQYF
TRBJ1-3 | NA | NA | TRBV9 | TGTGCCAGCAGCGTAGATAGTCCCCGGGGACAAGGAAACACCATATATTTT | CASSVDSPRGQGNTIYF
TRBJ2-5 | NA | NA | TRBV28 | TGTGCCAGCACCAAAACGGTAGGGGTGGGGGAGACCCAGTACTTC | CASTKTVGVGETQYF
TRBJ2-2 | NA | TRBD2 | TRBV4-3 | TGCGCCAGCAGCCAAGCATTCTACACGGGGGGGCCCACCGGGGAGCTGTTTTTT | CASSQAFYTGGPTGELFF
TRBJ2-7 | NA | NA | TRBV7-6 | TGTGCCAGCAGCCTCCAAGTGGGGAGGTACGAGCAGTACTTC | CASSLQVGRYEQYF
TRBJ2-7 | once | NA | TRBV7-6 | TGTGCCAGCAGCTTAACAGCCTCCTCCTACGAGCAGTACTTC | CASSLTASSYEQYF
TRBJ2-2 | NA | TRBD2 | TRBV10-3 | TGTGCCATCCGGGACTACAAGTCCGGGGAGCTGTTTTTT | CAIRDYKSGELFF
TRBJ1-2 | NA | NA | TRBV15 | TGTGCCACCAGCAGAGACGCCGGCAGTTGGGGCTTTCTGGGCTACACCTTC | CATSRDAGSWGFLGYTF
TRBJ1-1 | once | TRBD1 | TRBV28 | TGTGCCAGCAGTTTATGGGGGACAGGGGGCACGCACACTGAAGCTTTCTTT | CASSLWGTGGTHTEAFF
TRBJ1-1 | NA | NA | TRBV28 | TGTGCCAGCAGTTTCGGGGGTAGAGGAAACACTGAAGCTTTCTTT | CASSFGGRGNTEAFF
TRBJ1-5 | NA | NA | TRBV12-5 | TGTGCTAGTGGTCCTCAACAGGGAAGACAGCCCCAGCATTTT | CASGPQQGRQPQHF
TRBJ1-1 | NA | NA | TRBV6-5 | TGTGCCAGCAGTCCTGACAGGCGAGAGAACACTGAAGCTTTCTTT | CASSPDRRENTEAFF
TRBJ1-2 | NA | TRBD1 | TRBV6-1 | TGTGCCAGCAGTGCATCCACCTACAGGGGAAACTATGGCTACACCTTC | CASSASTYRGNYGYTF
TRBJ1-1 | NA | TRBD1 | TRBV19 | TGTGCCAGTACCATAACAGGGGGCTGGACTGAAGCTTTCTTT | CASTITGGWTEAFF
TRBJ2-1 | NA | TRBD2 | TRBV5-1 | TGCGCCAGCAGCAGCCAACTAGCGGGGGGGCTAAATGAGCAGTTCTTC | CASSSQLAGGLNEQFF
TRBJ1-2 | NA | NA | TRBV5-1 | TGCGCCAGCAGCCCAAAACTACAGGCTAACTATGGCTACACCTTC | CASSPKLQANYGYTF
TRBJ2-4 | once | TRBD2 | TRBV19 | TGTGCCAGTAGTTTCCTAGCGGGAGGGGCCAAAAACATTCAGTACTTC | CASSFLAGGAKNIQYF
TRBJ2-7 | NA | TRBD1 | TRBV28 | TGTGCCAGCAGTCTATGGGGACGGACAGGGGTTACCTACGAGCAGTACTTC | CASSLWGRTGVTYEQYF
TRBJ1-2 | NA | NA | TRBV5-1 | TGCGCCAGCAGCTTGTCTTCGGGGGGAAACTATGGCTACACCTTC | CASSLSSGGNYGYTF